This TCR beta chain was sequenced during a study of blood T cell repertoires in COVID-19. TCRdb keeps only in-frame clones here, not all; method: immunoSEQ multiplex PCR. The repertoire holds some 210,000 clones, with about 91% as singletons. Material for sequencing was peripheral blood. The sequence came from a woman in her thirties or forties with acute or convalescent COVID-19.

CDR3 protein: CASSGPGQFTLHF. The CDR3 bases are TGTGCCAGCAGCGGCCCGGGACAATTCACCCTCCACTTT. This rearrangement joins TRBV9 to TRBJ1-6, with D maybe TRBD1 (6 bases). V shed 3 bases and J shed 14 bases, with 15 bases lying between them. Germline V gene sequence: CDR1 SGDLS, CDR2 YYNGEE. The CDR3 contains 13 residues.